This T cell receptor beta chain is drawn from a study of blood T cell repertoires in COVID-19. Study summary: Acute and convalescent COVID-19 samples came from the United States, Italy and Spain. The analysed material was cDNA or gDNA that came from T cells, B-cell-depleted T cells, or PBMCs.

Per the study methods: Reference gene primer amplification gave estimated nucleated cell counts. Profiled with immunoSEQ multiplex PCR; TCRdb holds only in-frame clones, not every one. Clone size and V and J calls were adopted from that table, with D and trimming inferred from the DNA. The data show about 99,000 clones, approximately 80% seen once. Germline-derived CDR1 and CDR2 are LNHDA and SQIVND (reference sequence). The CDR3 extends over 12 amino acids. The germline V and J ends were trimmed by 7 bases and 6 bases, with 12 bases remaining between them. The clonotype comes from a human donor in a cohort sampled during active or convalescent COVID-19. Sample: peripheral blood. The chain carries TRBV19 and TRBJ1-1, with D maybe TRBD1 (5 bases). DNA of the CDR3: TGTGCCAGTATGCGGGGGGTCGCTGAAGCTTTCTTT. Its protein product is CASMRGVAEAFF. Together with reference TRBV19 and TRBJ1-1, the CDR3 gives the full variable domain: DGGITQSPKYLFRKEGQNVTLSCEQNLNHDAMYWYRQDPGQGLRLIYYSQIVNDFQKGDIAEGYSVSREKKESFPLTVTSAQKNPTAFYLCASMRGVAEAFFGQGTRLTVV.